This TCR beta chain is drawn from a study of regulatory T cells in long-lasting Graves disease. This clonotype has at least ten counts. With iRepertoire HTBI primers and Arm-PCR of CDR3 regions, TCR beta libraries were built. MiXCR was run by TCRdb on the multiplex PCR reads, yielding one entry per CDR3 protein. This sample has about 470,000 distinct CDR3 sequences, with under 15% found just once. V lost 8 bases to trimming and J lost 0 bases; unmatched junction nucleotides: 3. Germline V gene sequence: CDR1 MNHEY, CDR2 SMNVEV (reference sequence). This CDR3 is 14 amino acids long. The time point: newly diagnosed GD, antithyroid drugs for less than 3 months. PBMCs provided the RNA from which the TCR library was made. This sample also belongs to another study, concerning T cells in Graves' hyperthyroidism and ophthalmopathy. That publication notes: The HTBI set primed first-round TCR CDR3 RT-PCR.

This chain connects TRBV27 to TRBJ2-2; 7 bases match TRBD1. This specimen was peripheral blood mononuclear cells (PBMCs), taken at new diagnosis, from a patient treated with antithyroid drugs. This sequence was found in a woman in her 30s with Graves disease. The DNA of the CDR3 is TGTGCCAGCCAACAGGGGACGAACACCGGGGAGCTGTTTTTT. Translated: CASQQGTNTGELFF.